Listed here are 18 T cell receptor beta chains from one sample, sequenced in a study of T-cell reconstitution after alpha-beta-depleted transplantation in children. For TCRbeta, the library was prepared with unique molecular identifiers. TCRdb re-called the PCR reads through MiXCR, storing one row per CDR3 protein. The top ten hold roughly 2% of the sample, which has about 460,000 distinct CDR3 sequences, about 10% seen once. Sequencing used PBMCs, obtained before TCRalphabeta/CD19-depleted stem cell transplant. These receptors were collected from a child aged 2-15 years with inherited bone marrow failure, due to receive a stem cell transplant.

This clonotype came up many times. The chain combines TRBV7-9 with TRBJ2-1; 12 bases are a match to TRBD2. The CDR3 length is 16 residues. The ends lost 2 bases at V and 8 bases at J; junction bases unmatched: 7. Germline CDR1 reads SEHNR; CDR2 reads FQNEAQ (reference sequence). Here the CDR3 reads CASSLPTSGRTHEQFF. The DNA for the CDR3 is TGTGCCAGCAGCTTACCCACTAGCGGGAGGACCCATGAGCAGTTCTTC.

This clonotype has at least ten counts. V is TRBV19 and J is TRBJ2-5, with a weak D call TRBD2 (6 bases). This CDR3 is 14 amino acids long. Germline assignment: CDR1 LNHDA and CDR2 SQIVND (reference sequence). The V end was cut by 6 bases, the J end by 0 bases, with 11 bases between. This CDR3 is CASRSGRYQETQYF. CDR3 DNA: TGTGCCAGTAGAAGCGGGCGGTACCAAGAGACCCAGTACTTC.

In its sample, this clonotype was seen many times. CDR3: CSVVPGSYEQYF. For the CDR3, the DNA is TGCAGCGTTGTCCCCGGTTCCTACGAGCAGTACTTC. V and J are TRBV29-1 and TRBJ2-7; D gene uncertain. CDR1 is SQVTM and CDR2 is ANQGSEA in the germline V gene. CDR3 length: 12 residues. The germline V and J ends were trimmed by 4 bases and 1 base, with 8 bases remaining between them.

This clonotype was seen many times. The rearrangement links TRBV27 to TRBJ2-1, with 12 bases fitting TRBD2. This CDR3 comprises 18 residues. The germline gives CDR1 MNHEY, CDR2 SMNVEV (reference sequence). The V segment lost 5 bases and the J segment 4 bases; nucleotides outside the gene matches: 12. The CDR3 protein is CASSPTQEGLAGYNEQFF. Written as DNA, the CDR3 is TGTGCCAGCAGTCCAACCCAAGAAGGACTAGCGGGGTACAATGAGCAGTTCTTC.

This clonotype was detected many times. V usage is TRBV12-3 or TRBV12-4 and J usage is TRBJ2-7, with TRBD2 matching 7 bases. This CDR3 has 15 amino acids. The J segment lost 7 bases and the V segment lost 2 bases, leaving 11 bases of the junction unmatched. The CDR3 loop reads CASSLLASGLSEQYF. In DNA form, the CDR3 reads TGTGCCAGCAGTTTACTGGCTAGCGGCCTGAGTGAGCAGTACTTC.

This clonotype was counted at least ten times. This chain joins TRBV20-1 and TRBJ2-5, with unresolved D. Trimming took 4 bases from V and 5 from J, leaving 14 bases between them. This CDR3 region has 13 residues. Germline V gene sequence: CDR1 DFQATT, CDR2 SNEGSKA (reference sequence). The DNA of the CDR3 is TGCAGTGCTAAAAGAGAACTCCTGGAGACCCAGTACTTC. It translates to CSAKRELLETQYF.

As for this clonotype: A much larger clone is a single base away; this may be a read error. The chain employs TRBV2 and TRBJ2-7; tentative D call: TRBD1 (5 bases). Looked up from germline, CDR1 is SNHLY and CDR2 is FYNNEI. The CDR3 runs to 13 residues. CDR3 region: CGSSSIDSYEQYF. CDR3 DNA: TGTGGCAGCAGTAGTATTGACAGCTACGAGCAGTACTTC.

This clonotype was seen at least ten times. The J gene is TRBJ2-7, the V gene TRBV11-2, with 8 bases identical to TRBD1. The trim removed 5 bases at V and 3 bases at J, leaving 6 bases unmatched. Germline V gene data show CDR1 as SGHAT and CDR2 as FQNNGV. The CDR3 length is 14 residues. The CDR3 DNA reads TGTGCCAGCAGCCAGGACAGGGATGGCTACGAGCAGTACTTC. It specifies CASSQDRDGYEQYF.

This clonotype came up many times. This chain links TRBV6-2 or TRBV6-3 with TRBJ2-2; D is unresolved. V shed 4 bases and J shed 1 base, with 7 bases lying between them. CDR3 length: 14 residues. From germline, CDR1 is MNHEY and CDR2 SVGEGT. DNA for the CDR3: TGTGCCAGCAGTTTGTGGGTGAACACCGGGGAGCTGTTTTTT. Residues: CASSLWVNTGELFF.

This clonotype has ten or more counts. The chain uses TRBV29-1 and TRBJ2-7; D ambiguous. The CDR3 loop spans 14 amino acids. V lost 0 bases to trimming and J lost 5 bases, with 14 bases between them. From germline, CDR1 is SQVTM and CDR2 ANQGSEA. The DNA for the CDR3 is TGCAGCGTTGAAGATTTAACCGCCTCGCACGAGCAGTACTTC. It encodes CSVEDLTASHEQYF.

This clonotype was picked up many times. CDR3 residues: CSVEEGNYEQYF. In DNA, the CDR3 is TGCAGCGTTGAAGAGGGGAACTACGAGCAGTACTTC. V usage is TRBV29-1 and J usage is TRBJ2-7; the D is unclear. The germline gives CDR1 SQVTM, CDR2 ANQGSEA. V was cut by 0 bases and J by 3 bases, with 6 bases left in between. The CDR3 runs to 12 residues.

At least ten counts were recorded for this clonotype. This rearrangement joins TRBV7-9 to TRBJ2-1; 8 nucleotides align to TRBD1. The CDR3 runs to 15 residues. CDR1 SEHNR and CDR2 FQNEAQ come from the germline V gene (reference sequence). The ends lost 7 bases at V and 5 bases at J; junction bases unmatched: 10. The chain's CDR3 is CASIEGRTGNNEQFF. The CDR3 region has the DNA TGTGCCAGCATTGAGGGTCGGACAGGGAACAATGAGCAGTTCTTC.

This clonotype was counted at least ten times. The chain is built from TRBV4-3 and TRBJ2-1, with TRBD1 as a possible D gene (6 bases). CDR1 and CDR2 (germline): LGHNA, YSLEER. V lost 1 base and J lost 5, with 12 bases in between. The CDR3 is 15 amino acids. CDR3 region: CASSQGQGPHNEQFF. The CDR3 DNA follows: TGCGCCAGCAGCCAAGGGCAGGGGCCCCACAATGAGCAGTTCTTC.

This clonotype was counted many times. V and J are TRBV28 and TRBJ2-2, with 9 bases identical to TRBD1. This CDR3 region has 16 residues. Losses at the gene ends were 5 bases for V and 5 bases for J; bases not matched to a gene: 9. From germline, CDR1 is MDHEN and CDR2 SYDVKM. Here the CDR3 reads CASSPRDREYTGELFF. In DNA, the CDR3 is TGTGCCAGCAGTCCTCGGGACAGGGAATATACCGGGGAGCTGTTTTTT.

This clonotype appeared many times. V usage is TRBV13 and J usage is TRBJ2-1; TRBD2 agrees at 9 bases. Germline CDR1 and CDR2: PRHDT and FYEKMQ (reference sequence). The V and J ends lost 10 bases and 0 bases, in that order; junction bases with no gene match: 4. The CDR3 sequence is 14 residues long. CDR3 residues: CATQLAGSYNEQFF. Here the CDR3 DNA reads TGTGCCACTCAACTAGCGGGCTCCTACAATGAGCAGTTCTTC.

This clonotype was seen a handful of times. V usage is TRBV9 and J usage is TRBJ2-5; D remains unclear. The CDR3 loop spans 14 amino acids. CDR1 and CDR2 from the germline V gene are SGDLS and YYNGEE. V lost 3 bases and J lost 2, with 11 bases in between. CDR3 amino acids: CASSARYQQETQYF. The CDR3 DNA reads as TGTGCCAGCAGCGCCCGGTACCAACAAGAGACCCAGTACTTC.

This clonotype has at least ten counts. CDR3 amino acids: CATSREPRYEQYF. The CDR3 DNA reads as TGTGCCACCAGCAGAGAACCCAGGTACGAGCAGTACTTC. V and J are TRBV15 and TRBJ2-7; D is uncertain. This CDR3 is built from 13 residues. V was trimmed by 0 bases and J by 4 bases, leaving 7 bases between them. Germline CDR1 is LNHNV and CDR2 is YYDKDF (reference sequence). Full variable domain (remainder filled in from reference TRBV15 and TRBJ2-7): DAMVIQNPRYQVTQFGKPVTLSCSQTLNHNVMYWYQQKSSQAPKLLFHYYDKDFNNEADTPDNFQSRRPNTSFCFLDIRSPGLGDTAMYLCATSREPRYEQYFGPGTRLTVT.

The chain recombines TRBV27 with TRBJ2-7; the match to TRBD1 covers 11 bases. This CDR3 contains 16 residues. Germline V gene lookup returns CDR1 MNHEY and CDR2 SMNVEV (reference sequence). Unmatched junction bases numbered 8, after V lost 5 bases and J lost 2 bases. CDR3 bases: TGTGCCAGCAGTGGACAGGGGGCGTCTATAGCCTACGAGCAGTACTTC. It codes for CASSGQGASIAYEQYF.